A single sample is the source of the 2 T cell receptor beta chains below, sequenced in a study of identical twins. Via MiXCR, TCRdb re-called the 5' RACE reads, giving one row per CDR3 protein. Counted here are fewer than 900,000 distinct CDR3 sequences, around a sixth occurring once; the ten biggest clones make up approximately 14%. This sample also appeared in a second study, on T cells expressing NK-cell markers.

Material: PBMCs. The receptors here all came from a woman under 30 in good health.

The chain is built from TRBV5-6 and TRBJ2-7; D may match TRBD1 or TRBD2 (5 bases each). Germline V gives CDR1 SGHDT, CDR2 YYEEEE. This CDR3 has 15 amino acids. The V and J ends lost 4 bases and 4 bases respectively, with 18 bases between them. Here the CDR3 DNA reads TGTGCCAGCAGCCCGGGGCTGGGAGAGACATACGAGCAGTACTTC. It codes for CASSPGLGETYEQYF.

This clonotype was picked up a small number of times. The chain employs TRBV15 and TRBJ2-7; 9 bases match TRBD2. Germline assignment: CDR1 LNHNV and CDR2 YYDKDF (reference sequence). The CDR3 is 16 residues long. V lost 1 base, J lost 3 bases, and 7 bases stayed unmatched. CDR3: CATSRVGASGVYEQYF. The CDR3 DNA reads TGTGCCACCAGCAGAGTAGGTGCTAGCGGGGTCTACGAGCAGTACTTC.